One sample yielded the 26 T cell receptor beta chains listed below, sequenced in a study of molecular identifiers for immune sequencing clone quantification. TCRdb re-called the PCR reads through MiXCR, storing one row per CDR3 protein. The table includes some 100,000 distinct CDR3 sequences, around a third detected once. The sample comprised naive CD8+ T cells from blood, with Jurkat cell RNA spiked in. This sample's subset: FACS-sorted CD8+CD4-CCR7+CD45RA+ naive T cells. Receptor source: a human donor in good health. Some libraries in this study had Jurkat cell RNA spiked in.

This clonotype was found a few times. The chain is built from TRBV7-9 and TRBJ2-7, with D maybe TRBD1 (7 bases). Deletions cut 1 base from V and 5 bases from J, with 15 bases between. This CDR3 is built from 15 residues. The germline V gene has CDR1 SEHNR and CDR2 FQNEAQ (reference sequence). The CDR3 bases are TGTGCCAGCAGCTTAGTAGGAGACAGGGAGGACGAGCAGTACTTC. Translation gives CASSLVGDREDEQYF.

This clonotype appeared a few times. This chain uses TRBV28 with TRBJ1-4; tentatively, D is TRBD1 (6 bases). With 2 bases removed from V and 3 bases from J, the gap between germline ends came to 19 bases. Germline V CDR1 and CDR2: MDHEN, SYDVKM. The CDR3 is 18 residues long. Here the CDR3 DNA reads TGTGCCAGCAGTTTACCCCCTACAGGGATCGGGGCTAATGAAAAACTGTTTTTT. This encodes CASSLPPTGIGANEKLFF. Full variable domain (outside the CDR3, taken from reference TRBV28 and TRBJ1-4): DVKVTQSSRYLVKRTGEKVFLECVQDMDHENMFWYRQDPGLGLRLIYFSYDVKMKEKGDIPEGYSVSREKKERFSLILESASTNQTSMYLCASSLPPTGIGANEKLFFGSGTQLSVL.

This clonotype was counted between two and nine times. The CDR3 loop is CASSWASGDDTQYF. In DNA, the CDR3 is TGTGCCAGTAGTTGGGCTAGCGGCGACGATACGCAGTATTTT. The genes are TRBV19 and TRBJ2-3; 7 nucleotides match TRBD2. With 5 bases clipped from V and 6 bases from J, the junction kept 8 bases outside the gene matches. In germline, CDR1 is LNHDA, CDR2 SQIVND (reference sequence). CDR3 length: 14 amino acids.

J is TRBJ1-1 and V is TRBV6-5; possible D gene TRBD1, 5 bases. The germline V gene has CDR1 MNHEY and CDR2 SVGAGI. V was trimmed by 6 bases and J by 8 bases, leaving 19 bases between them. This CDR3 is built from 14 residues. CDR3 residues: CASSSWQGKSEAFF. The CDR3 nucleotides read TGTGCCAGCAGCTCCTGGCAGGGAAAATCAGAAGCTTTCTTT.

This clonotype was picked up a small number of times. The V and J genes are TRBV28 and TRBJ2-1, with D perhaps assigned TRBD1 or TRBD2 (5 bases each). This CDR3 region has 18 residues. V dropped 7 bases and J dropped 5 bases, with 27 bases sitting between them. The germline CDR1 and CDR2 sequences are MDHEN and SYDVKM. The DNA of the CDR3 is TGTGCCAGCAATGTAAAAAGCGGAACCCGGGCCAGGGACAATGAGCAGTTCTTC. Protein: CASNVKSGTRARDNEQFF.

Notes on this clonotype: A single base separates this from a much larger clone, so it may be a read error. V gene TRBV6-2 or TRBV6-3 combines with J gene TRBJ2-1; tentative D call: TRBD2 (5 bases). The CDR3 loop spans 15 amino acids. The V gene's germline CDR1 is MNHEY and CDR2 SVGEGT. CDR3 amino acids: CASSPTRAPYNEQIF. DNA of the CDR3: TGTGCCAGCAGTCCCACTAGGGCCCCCTACAATGAGCAGATCTTC.

The chain uses TRBV7-9 and TRBJ1-2, with 7 bases that match TRBD1. The CDR3 consists of 16 residues. Losses at the gene ends were 5 bases for V and 4 bases for J; bases not matched to a gene: 13. Germline V gene lookup returns CDR1 SEHNR and CDR2 FQNEAQ (reference sequence). The CDR3 region has the DNA TGTGCCAGCAGCCCGTGGACAGGCAGCCAATCCTATGGCTACACCTTC. As protein: CASSPWTGSQSYGYTF.

Details on this clonotype: A much larger clone differs by one base, so this may be a read error. The V gene is TRBV7-6, the J gene TRBJ1-1; D call uncertain. CDR3 length: 13 amino acids. The V gene's germline CDR1 is SGHVS and CDR2 FNYEAQ. For the CDR3, the DNA is TGTGCTAGCAGCTTAGAGGAGAGCACTGAAGCTTTCTTT. Amino acid sequence: CASSLEESTEAFF.

In the case of this clonotype: The conserved phenylalanine or tryptophan normally closing the CDR3 is absent here, so this likely arose from a read error. This chain uses TRBV28 with TRBJ2-2; D ambiguous. V dropped 2 bases and J dropped 1 base, with 5 bases sitting between them. Germline-derived CDR1 and CDR2 are MDHEN and SYDVKM. This CDR3 has 14 amino acids. CDR3 sequence (DNA): TGTGCCAGCAGTTTAAGCCTGAACACCGGGGAGCTGTTTTCT. This encodes CASSLSLNTGELFS.

This clonotype was seen only a few times. This sequence joins TRBV11-3 and TRBJ2-2; no reliable D call. V was cut by 6 bases and J by 6 bases, with 8 bases left in between. This CDR3 region has 12 residues. CDR1 SGHNT and CDR2 YENEEA come from the germline V gene. DNA for the CDR3: TGTGCCAGCAGATCACGGTCCGGGGAGCTGTTTTTT. Its protein product is CASRSRSGELFF.

The chain carries TRBV9 and TRBJ2-4; D gene ambiguous. The germline gives CDR1 SGDLS, CDR2 YYNGEE. The CDR3 is made up of 14 amino acids. V was pared by 0 bases and J by 9 bases, with 13 bases between. The CDR3 nucleotides are TGTGCCAGCAGCGTAGTTGGCGGTCGTGGCATTCAGTACTTC. Its translation is CASSVVGGRGIQYF.

The gene calls are TRBV6-5 and TRBJ2-2, with 8 bases that match TRBD1. V shed 3 bases, J shed 0 bases, and the junction held 3 bases outside the gene matches. Germline V gene sequence: CDR1 MNHEY, CDR2 SVGAGI. This CDR3 region has 16 residues. The CDR3 nucleotides read TGTGCCAGCAGTTATCGGGACAGGCCGAACACCGGGGAGCTGTTTTTT. This sequence encodes CASSYRDRPNTGELFF.

With respect to this clonotype: This clone may be a read error of a much larger clone one base away. The chain carries TRBV2 and TRBJ2-5; unclear D gene. This CDR3 region has 13 residues. From germline, CDR1 is SNHLY and CDR2 FYNNEI. Here the CDR3 DNA reads TGTGCCGGCAGTGAAGTACTTAAAGAGACCCAGTACTTC. Amino acid sequence: CAGSEVLKETQYF. Full variable domain (rest looked up from reference TRBV2 and TRBJ2-5): EPEVTQTPSHQVTQMGQEVILRCVPISNHLYFYWYRQILGQKVEFLVSFYNNEISEKSEIFDDQFSVERPDGSNFTLKIRSTKLEDSAMYFCAGSEVLKETQYFGPGTRLLVL.

This clonotype has ten or more counts. The rearrangement uses TRBV5-1 and TRBJ1-1; D possibly corresponds to TRBD1 (6 bases). Germline V gene sequence: CDR1 SGHRS, CDR2 YFSETQ. Deletions cut 0 bases from V and 6 bases from J, with 12 bases between. This CDR3 comprises 14 residues. The CDR3 sequence: CASSLVQGGPEAFF. CDR3 coding DNA: TGCGCCAGCAGCTTGGTTCAAGGGGGGCCTGAAGCTTTCTTT. Together with reference TRBV5-1 and TRBJ1-1, the CDR3 gives the full variable domain: KAGVTQTPRYLIKTRGQQVTLSCSPISGHRSVSWYQQTPGQGLQFLFEYFSETQRNKGNFPGRFSGRQFSNSRSEMNVSTLELGDSALYLCASSLVQGGPEAFFGQGTRLTVV.

The chain is built from TRBV20-1 and TRBJ2-7, with D perhaps matching TRBD1 (7 bases). V was clipped by 3 bases and J by 3 bases, with 12 bases between them. CDR1 is DFQATT and CDR2 is SNEGSKA in the germline V gene (reference sequence). This CDR3 contains 13 residues. CDR3 sequence reads: CSARDQGGYEQYF. CDR3 nucleotide sequence: TGCAGTGCTAGGGACCAGGGGGGCTACGAGCAGTACTTC.

The chain links TRBV6-2 or TRBV6-3 to TRBJ2-5; D not resolved. Germline V gene sequence: CDR1 MNHEY, CDR2 SVGEGT. V was clipped by 5 bases and J by 5 bases, with 9 bases between them. This CDR3 has 12 amino acids. This CDR3 reads CASSPEAETQYF. The CDR3 nucleotides read TGTGCCAGCAGTCCAGAGGCGGAGACCCAGTACTTC.

This clonotype has a handful of counts. The chain joins TRBV4-3 to TRBJ1-1; D perhaps matches TRBD1 (6 bases). The CDR3 spans 15 residues. V shed 0 bases and J shed 1 base, with 9 bases lying between them. Germline CDR1 is LGHNA and CDR2 is YSLEER. In DNA, the CDR3 is TGCGCCAGCAGCCAAGACTGGGGGGCGAACACTGAAGCTTTCTTT. This encodes CASSQDWGANTEAFF.

This chain uses TRBV13 with TRBJ2-5, with D unresolved. With 5 bases removed from V and 1 base from J, the gap between germline ends came to 5 bases. CDR1 and CDR2 (germline): PRHDT, FYEKMQ (reference sequence). This CDR3 is 12 amino acids long. CDR3 sequence (DNA): TGTGCCAGCAGCACCCTCCAAGAGACCCAGTACTTC. Translation gives CASSTLQETQYF.

Comments on this clonotype: It is likely a read error, because the conserved phenylalanine at the end of the CDR3 is missing. This chain uses TRBV4-2 with TRBJ2-1; tentative D call: TRBD2 (6 bases). The germline CDR1 and CDR2 sequences are LGHNA and YNFKEQ. The CDR3 sequence is 15 residues long. The V gene lost 6 bases and the J gene lost 6 bases, with 18 bases spanning the gap. For the CDR3, the DNA is TGTGCCAGCAGTTCGCCCGGGCCTAGCGTCAATGAGCAGTTCATC. Protein sequence: CASSSPGPSVNEQFI.

This clonotype was observed at least ten times. The chain recombines TRBV2 with TRBJ2-3; D not resolved. CDR3 size: 14 residues. The V end lost 1 base, the J end lost 3 bases, and 8 bases lay between the germline ends. Germline values: CDR1 SNHLY, CDR2 FYNNEI. Here the CDR3 DNA reads TGTGCCAGCAGTGAAGGGTTTAGGACAGATACGCAGTATTTT. The encoded protein is CASSEGFRTDTQYF.

The CDR3 spells CASSVSSGNVYNEQFF. DNA for the CDR3: TGTGCCAGCAGCGTCTCTAGCGGGAATGTTTACAATGAGCAGTTCTTC. This chain connects TRBV9 to TRBJ2-1; 9 nucleotides align to TRBD2. The CDR3 has 16 amino acids. With 2 bases clipped from V and 4 bases from J, the junction kept 7 bases outside the gene matches. Germline V gives CDR1 SGDLS, CDR2 YYNGEE. Full variable domain (outside the CDR3, taken from reference TRBV9 and TRBJ2-1): DSGVTQTPKHLITATGQRVTLRCSPRSGDLSVYWYQQSLDQGLQFLIQYYNGEERAKGNILERFSAQQFPDLHSELNLSSLELGDSALYFCASSVSSGNVYNEQFFGPGTRLTVL.

This clonotype was counted at least ten times. The CDR3, as DNA: TGTGCCAGCAGCTCCGAGGGCGTAGGACTTTTATACTACGAGCAGTACTTC. The encoded protein is CASSSEGVGLLYYEQYF. The chain recombines TRBV14 with TRBJ2-7; D possibly corresponds to TRBD2 (5 bases). The ends were cut back, 5 bases at V and 3 bases at J, with 23 bases in the middle. CDR1 SGHDN and CDR2 FVKESK come from the germline V gene. CDR3 length: 17 amino acids.

The V call is TRBV10-2, the J call TRBJ1-6, with TRBD1 matching 7 bases. Germline V gene lookup returns CDR1 WSHSY and CDR2 SAAADI. The CDR3 is 18 amino acids. V shed 4 bases and J 9 bases; nucleotides not matched to a gene: 18. CDR3 DNA sequence: TGCGCCAGCAGTGGATATACAGGGGAGTTTTCCTCGGGTTCACCCCTCCACTTT. The encoded protein is CASSGYTGEFSSGSPLHF.

Comment on this clonotype: The CDR3 does not end in the conserved phenylalanine or tryptophan, so this is likely a read error. The chain recombines TRBV19 with TRBJ2-6; possibly TRBD1 for D (6 bases). With 9 bases removed from V and 0 bases from J, the gap between germline ends came to 15 bases. The CDR3 extends over 16 amino acids. CDR1 LNHDA and CDR2 SQIVND come from the germline V gene (reference sequence). This CDR3 is CASQQGPSSGANVLTS. The CDR3 DNA reads as TGTGCCAGCCAACAGGGCCCAAGCTCTGGGGCCAACGTCCTGACTTCC.

This clonotype was seen many times. The V call is TRBV28, the J call TRBJ2-5, with TRBD1 identical over 11 bases. CDR1 is MDHEN and CDR2 is SYDVKM in the germline V gene. The CDR3 has 17 residues. With V trimmed by 5 bases and J by 5 bases, 13 bases remained unmatched. The CDR3 reads CASSTLGQGAPAETQYF. The CDR3 region has the DNA TGTGCCAGCAGTACCCTCGGACAGGGGGCGCCGGCGGAGACCCAGTACTTC. The entire variable domain, with the rest obtained from reference TRBV28 and TRBJ2-5, is as follows: DVKVTQSSRYLVKRTGEKVFLECVQDMDHENMFWYRQDPGLGLRLIYFSYDVKMKEKGDIPEGYSVSREKKERFSLILESASTNQTSMYLCASSTLGQGAPAETQYFGPGTRLLVL.

This clonotype was counted between two and nine times. DNA of the CDR3: TGTGCCAGCAGTGATTTTAGCGGGTCCCGCGAAGCAGATACGCAGTATTTT. This translates into CASSDFSGSREADTQYF. V gene TRBV2 combines with J gene TRBJ2-3; 7 bases map to TRBD2. The CDR3 has 17 amino acids. With V trimmed by 3 bases and J by 4 bases, 13 bases remained unmatched. In germline, CDR1 is SNHLY, CDR2 FYNNEI.